The source of this T cell receptor beta chain is a study of CXCR3-negative and CXCR3-positive naive CD8 T cells. Overall study: The libraries yielded 110 million to 150 million TRB reads, about 1.5 +/- 0.3 million each.

Overall study results and limits: TRB CDR3s of CXCR3-positive naive cells were more hydrophobic than those of CXCR3-negative naive cells.

Every subset of CD8+ T cells was sorted in triplicate at approximately 320,000 cells each. Researchers prepared the TRB cDNA libraries using 5' RACE with UMI labels. TCRdb re-analyzed the 5' RACE reads; it lists each CDR3 protein once, without DNA. There are some 120,000 distinct CDR3 sequences in the sample, with about 0.35% held by the top ten. In the case of this clonotype: Its antigen remains unidentified.

CDR3 length equals 17 residues. The source material was naive CXCR3+ CD8+ T cells from blood. As to subset: CD45RO-CCR7+CD27+CD95- naive CD8+ T cells expressing CXCR3 (TNR3+). The sequence came from a human donor in good health. Some clones in this sample may be carry-over from other donors' samples. J is TRBJ2-1 and V is TRBV12-3 or TRBV12-4; TCRdb's D call, TRBD2, is unchecked because there is no DNA. The chain's CDR3 is CASSLGGLAGGVFEQFF.